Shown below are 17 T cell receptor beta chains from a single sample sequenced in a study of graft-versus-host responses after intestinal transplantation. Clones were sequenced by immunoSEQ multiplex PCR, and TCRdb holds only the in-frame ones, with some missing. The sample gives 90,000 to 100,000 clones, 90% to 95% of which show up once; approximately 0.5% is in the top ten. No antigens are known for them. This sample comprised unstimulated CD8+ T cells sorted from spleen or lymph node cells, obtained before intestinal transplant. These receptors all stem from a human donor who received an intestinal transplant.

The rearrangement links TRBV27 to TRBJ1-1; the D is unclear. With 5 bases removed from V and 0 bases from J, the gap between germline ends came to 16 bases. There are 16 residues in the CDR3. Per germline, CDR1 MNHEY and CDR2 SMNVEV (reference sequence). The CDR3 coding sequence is TGTGCCAGCAGTCCATCTCCGGGGAGCATGAACACTGAAGCTTTCTTT. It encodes CASSPSPGSMNTEAFF.

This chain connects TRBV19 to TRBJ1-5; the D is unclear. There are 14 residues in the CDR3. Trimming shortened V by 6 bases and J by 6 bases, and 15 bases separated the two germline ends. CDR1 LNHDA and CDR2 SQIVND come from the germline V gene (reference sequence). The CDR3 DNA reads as TGTGCCAGTAGCTTGACGGGATTCGGTCAGCCCCAGCATTTT. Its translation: CASSLTGFGQPQHF.

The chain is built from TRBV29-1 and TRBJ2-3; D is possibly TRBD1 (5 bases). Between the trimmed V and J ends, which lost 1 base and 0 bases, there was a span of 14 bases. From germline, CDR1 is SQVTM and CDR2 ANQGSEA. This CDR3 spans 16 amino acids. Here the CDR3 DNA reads TGCAGCGTTGAAGTTCTGGACAAATCTAGCACAGATACGCAGTATTTT. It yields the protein CSVEVLDKSSTDTQYF.

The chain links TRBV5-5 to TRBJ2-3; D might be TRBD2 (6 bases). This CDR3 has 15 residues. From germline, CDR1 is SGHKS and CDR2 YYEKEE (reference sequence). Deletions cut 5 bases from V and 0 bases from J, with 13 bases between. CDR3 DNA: TGTGCCAGCAGTATGTGGGGGACTAGCACAGATACGCAGTATTTT. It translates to CASSMWGTSTDTQYF.

The CDR3 nucleotides are TGTGCCAGTAGTATGTCTAGCGGGGGCTCCTACGAGCAGTACTTC. It is translated as CASSMSSGGSYEQYF. The chain joins TRBV19 to TRBJ2-7; 10 bases agree with TRBD2. Germline V gives CDR1 LNHDA, CDR2 SQIVND (reference sequence). V dropped 3 bases and J dropped 0; count of bases not matched to a gene: 2. This CDR3 contains 15 residues.

CDR3 DNA: TGTGCCTGGAGTTCGGTAGCGGTCACAGATACGCAGTATTTT. Amino acids: CAWSSVAVTDTQYF. This rearrangement joins TRBV30 to TRBJ2-3, with D possibly being TRBD2 (6 bases). The CDR3 contains 14 residues. Trimming removed 2 bases from V and 2 bases from J, with 11 bases in between. Per the germline V gene, CDR1 is GTSNPN and CDR2 is SVGIG (reference sequence).

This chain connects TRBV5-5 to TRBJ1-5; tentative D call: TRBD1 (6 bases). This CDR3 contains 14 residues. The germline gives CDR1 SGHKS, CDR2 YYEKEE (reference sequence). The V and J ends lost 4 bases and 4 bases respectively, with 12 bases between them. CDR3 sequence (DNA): TGTGCCAGCAGCGTAGGACAGTTTAATCAGCCCCAGCATTTT. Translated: CASSVGQFNQPQHF.

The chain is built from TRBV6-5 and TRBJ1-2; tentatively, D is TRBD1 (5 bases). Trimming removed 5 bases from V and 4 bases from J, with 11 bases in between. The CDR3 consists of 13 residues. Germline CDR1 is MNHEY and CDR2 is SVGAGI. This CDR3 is CASSPQGSYGYTF. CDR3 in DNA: TGTGCCAGCAGTCCCCAGGGTTCCTATGGCTACACCTTC.

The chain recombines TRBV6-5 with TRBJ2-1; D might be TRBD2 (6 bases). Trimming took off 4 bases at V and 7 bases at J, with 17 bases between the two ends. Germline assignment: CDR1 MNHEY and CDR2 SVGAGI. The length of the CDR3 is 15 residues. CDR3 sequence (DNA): TGTGCCAGCAGTTCCGCGGGACTCGGAGGGAATGAGCAGTTCTTC. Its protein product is CASSSAGLGGNEQFF.

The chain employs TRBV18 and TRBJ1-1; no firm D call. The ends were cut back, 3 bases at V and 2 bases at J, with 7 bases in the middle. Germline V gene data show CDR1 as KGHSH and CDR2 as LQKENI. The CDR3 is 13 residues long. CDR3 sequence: CASSPDTNTEAFF. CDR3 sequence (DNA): TGTGCCAGCTCACCCGACACTAACACTGAAGCTTTCTTT.

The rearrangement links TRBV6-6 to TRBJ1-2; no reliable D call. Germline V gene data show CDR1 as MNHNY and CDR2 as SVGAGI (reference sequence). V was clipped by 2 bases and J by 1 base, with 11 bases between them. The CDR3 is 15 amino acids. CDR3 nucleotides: TGTGCCAGCAGTTACGGGGAGACCCTTAACTATGGCTACACCTTC. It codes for CASSYGETLNYGYTF.

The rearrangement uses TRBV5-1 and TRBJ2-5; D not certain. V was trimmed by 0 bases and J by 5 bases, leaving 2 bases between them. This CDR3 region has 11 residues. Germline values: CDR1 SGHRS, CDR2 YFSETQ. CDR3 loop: CASSLAETQYF. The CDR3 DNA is TGCGCCAGCAGCTTGGCTGAGACCCAGTACTTC.

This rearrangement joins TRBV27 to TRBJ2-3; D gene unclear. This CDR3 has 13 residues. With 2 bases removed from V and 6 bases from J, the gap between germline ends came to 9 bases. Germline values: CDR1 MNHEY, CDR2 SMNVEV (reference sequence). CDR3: CASSLSPADTQYF. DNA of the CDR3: TGTGCCAGCAGTTTAAGCCCCGCGGATACGCAGTATTTT.

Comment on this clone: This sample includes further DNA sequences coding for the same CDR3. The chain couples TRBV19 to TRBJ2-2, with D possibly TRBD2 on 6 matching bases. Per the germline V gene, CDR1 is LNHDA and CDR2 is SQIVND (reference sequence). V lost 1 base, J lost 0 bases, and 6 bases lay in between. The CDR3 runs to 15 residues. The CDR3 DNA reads TGTGCCAGTAGTATAGGGGGGGCGAACACCGGGGAGCTGTTTTTT. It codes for CASSIGGANTGELFF.

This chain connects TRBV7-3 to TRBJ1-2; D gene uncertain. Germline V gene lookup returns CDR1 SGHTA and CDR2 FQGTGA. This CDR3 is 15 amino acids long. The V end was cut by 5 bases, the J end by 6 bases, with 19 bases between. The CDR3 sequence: CASSATGTGKHGYTF. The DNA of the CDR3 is TGTGCCAGCAGCGCCACGGGTACGGGTAAACATGGCTACACCTTC.

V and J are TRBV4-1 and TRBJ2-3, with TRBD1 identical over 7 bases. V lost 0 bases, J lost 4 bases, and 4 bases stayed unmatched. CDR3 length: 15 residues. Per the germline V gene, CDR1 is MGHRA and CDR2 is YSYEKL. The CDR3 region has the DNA TGCGCCAGCAGCCAAGATATCCAGGGGGCAGATACGCAGTATTTT. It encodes CASSQDIQGADTQYF.

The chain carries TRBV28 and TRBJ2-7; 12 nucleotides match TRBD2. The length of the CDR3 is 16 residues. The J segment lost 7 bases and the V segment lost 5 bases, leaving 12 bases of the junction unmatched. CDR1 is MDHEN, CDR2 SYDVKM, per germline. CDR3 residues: CASSEVRASGRGEQYF. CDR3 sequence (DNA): TGTGCCAGCAGTGAAGTTAGGGCTAGCGGGAGGGGAGAGCAGTACTTC.